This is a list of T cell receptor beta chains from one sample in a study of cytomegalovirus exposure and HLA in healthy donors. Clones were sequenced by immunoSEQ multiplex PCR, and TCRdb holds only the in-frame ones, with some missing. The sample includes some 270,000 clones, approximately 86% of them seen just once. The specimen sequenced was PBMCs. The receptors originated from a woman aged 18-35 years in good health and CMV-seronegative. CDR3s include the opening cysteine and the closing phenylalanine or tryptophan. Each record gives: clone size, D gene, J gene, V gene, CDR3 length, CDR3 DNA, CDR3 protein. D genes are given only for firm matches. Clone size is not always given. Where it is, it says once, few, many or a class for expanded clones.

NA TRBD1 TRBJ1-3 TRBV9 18 TGTGCCAGCAGCGTAGGGTCGGAGACAGGGAGCTCTGGAAACACCATATATTTT CASSVGSETGSSGNTIYF
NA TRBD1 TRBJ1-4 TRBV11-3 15 TGTGCCAGCAGCTCACGGGAGGGGGCAAATGAAAAACTGTTTTTT CASSSREGANEKLFF
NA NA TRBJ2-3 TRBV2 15 TGTGCCAGCACCTTGGATCAGGAATTGGCAGATACGCAGTATTTT CASTLDQELADTQYF
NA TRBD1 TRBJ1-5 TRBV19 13 TGTGCCAGTAGTAGGACAGGGTATCAGCCCCAGCATTTT CASSRTGYQPQHF
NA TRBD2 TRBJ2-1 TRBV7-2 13 TGTGCCAGCAGCTTTAGCGGGAGTGGTGAGCAGTTCTTC CASSFSGSGEQFF
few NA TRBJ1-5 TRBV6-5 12 TGTGCCAGCAGTTACCTCGGTCAGCCCCAGCATTTT CASSYLGQPQHF
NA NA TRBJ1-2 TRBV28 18 TGTGCCAGCAGTTCAGGGGCCAAGGGGAGGGAAGCTAACTATGGCTACACCTTC CASSSGAKGREANYGYTF
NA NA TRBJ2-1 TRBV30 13 TGTGCCTGGAGCGCTACAGGGAAGAATGAGCAGTTCTTC CAWSATGKNEQFF
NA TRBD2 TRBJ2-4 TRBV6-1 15 TGTGCCAGCAGTAGACTAGCGGGGACCGCGGACATTCAGTACTTC CASSRLAGTADIQYF
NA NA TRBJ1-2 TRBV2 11 TGTGCCAGCAGGAGCCCGAATGGCTACACCTTC CASRSPNGYTF
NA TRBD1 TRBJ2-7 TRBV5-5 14 TGTGCCAGCAGCCCTTGGACAGGGAACTACGAGCAGTACTTC CASSPWTGNYEQYF
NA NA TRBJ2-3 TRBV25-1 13 TGTGCCAGCAGTGGCAGGGATGGAGATACGCAGTATTTT CASSGRDGDTQYF
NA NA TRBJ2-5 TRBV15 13 TGTGCCACCAGCAGAGATTCGACAAACTCTGAGTACTTC CATSRDSTNSEYF
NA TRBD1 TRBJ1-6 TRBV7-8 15 TGTGCCAGCAGCTTAGGGGACAGCGATAATTCACCCCTCCACTTT CASSLGDSDNSPLHF
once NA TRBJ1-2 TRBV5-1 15 TGCGCCAGCAACCCGACAGGTAAGTGGGGCTATGGCTACACCTTC CASNPTGKWGYGYTF
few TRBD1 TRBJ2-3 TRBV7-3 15 TGTGCCAGCAGCCCAGGGGGTACAAGCACAGATACGCAGTATTTT CASSPGGTSTDTQYF
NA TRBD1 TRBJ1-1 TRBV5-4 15 TGTGCCAGCAGCCCCGGGACAGGGAGGGACACTGAAGCTTTCTTT CASSPGTGRDTEAFF
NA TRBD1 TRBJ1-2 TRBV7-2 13 TGTGCCAGCAGTCCCGGACAGGGGGGTGGCTACACCTTC CASSPGQGGGYTF
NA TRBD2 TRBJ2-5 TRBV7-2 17 TGTGCCAGCAGCTCCGGTGCTAGCGGGGGGGCAGGGGAGACCCAGTACTTC CASSSGASGGAGETQYF
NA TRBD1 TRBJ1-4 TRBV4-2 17 TGTGCCAGCAGCCTCCGGGACAGGGGACCCACTAATGAAAAACTGTTTTTT CASSLRDRGPTNEKLFF
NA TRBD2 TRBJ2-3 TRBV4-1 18 TGCGCCAGCAGCCAAGTCAGCGGGGGGGATATTCTCACAGATACGCAGTATTTT CASSQVSGGDILTDTQYF
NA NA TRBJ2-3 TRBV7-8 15 TGTGCCAGCAGCTTCAACCGGCAGGGCACAGATACGCAGTATTTT CASSFNRQGTDTQYF
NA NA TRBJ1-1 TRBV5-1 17 TGCGCCAGCAGCTTGGTCATGATTACACGGACGGGGACTGAAGCTTTCTTT CASSLVMITRTGTEAFF